Listed below are T cell receptor beta chains from one sample, sequenced in a study of response to subunit inactivated influenza vaccine. TCRdb processed the RT-PCR reads anew with MiXCR; each CDR3 protein has one entry. The sample holds 530,000 or so distinct CDR3 sequences, 14% seen once. The starting material was PBMCs from blood, obtained roughly 12 days after vaccination. These receptors all come from a man aged 50 to 60 who received an inactivated influenza vaccine. Each CDR3 is given with its conserved first and last residue. The D gene is left open where the match is weak. Expanded clones are given a class, and other clones once, few, many or no size at all.

TRBV6-1,-,few,TRBJ1-2,CASSEVWSDSYTF,TGTGCCAGCAGTGAAGTTTGGTCCGACTCCTACACCTTC
TRBV16,TRBD1,few,TRBJ2-3,CASSTGTGGLTDTQYF,TGTGCCAGCAGCACCGGGACAGGGGGCTTAACAGATACGCAGTATTTT
TRBV10-3,-,-,TRBJ2-6,CAISGPELGGANVLTF,TGTGCCATCAGTGGCCCAGAACTCGGTGGGGCCAACGTCCTGACTTTC
TRBV12-3/TRBV12-4,TRBD2,-,TRBJ2-7,CASRPGGAPREQYF,TGTGCCAGCAGGCCGGGGGGAGCCCCTCGCGAGCAGTACTTC
TRBV10-3,-,-,TRBJ2-3,CAIQPGRGTDTQYF,TGTGCCATCCAACCCGGGCGGGGCACAGATACGCAGTATTTT
TRBV5-5,-,many,TRBJ1-1,CASSLGPGNTEAFF,TGTGCCAGCAGCTTGGGGCCGGGTAACACTGAAGCTTTCTTT
TRBV7-8,-,few,TRBJ1-3,CASSLDAGPAVGLYF,TGTGCCAGCAGCTTAGACGCAGGGCCCGCTGTGGGGTTATATTTT
TRBV18,-,many,TRBJ2-5,CASSPRRGQETQYF,TGTGCCAGCTCACCACGGCGGGGACAAGAGACCCAGTACTTC
TRBV7-8,TRBD2,-,TRBJ2-1,CASSLPGLAGSEQFF,TGTGCCAGCAGCTTACCGGGACTAGCGGGATCTGAGCAGTTCTTC
TRBV27,-,-,TRBJ2-7,CASSSSLGNEQYF,TGTGCCAGCAGTTCGAGTTTAGGTAACGAGCAGTACTTC
TRBV3-1,-,-,TRBJ2-7,CASSPGVWGSGEQYF,TGTGCCAGCAGCCCAGGGGTATGGGGTTCTGGTGAGCAGTACTTC
TRBV15,TRBD1,few,TRBJ1-6,CATSRDLRWDRYNSPLHF,TGTGCCACCAGCAGAGACCTTAGATGGGACAGGTATAATTCACCCCTCCACTTT
TRBV11-2,TRBD2,few,TRBJ2-5,CASSLVLAPFGAGDFQETQYF,TGTGCCAGCAGCTTAGTCCTAGCCCCTTTTGGAGCGGGAGATTTCCAAGAGACCCAGTACTTC
TRBV6-5,-,-,TRBJ2-7,CASSYGVSLHYEQYF,TGTGCCAGCAGTTACGGGGTTTCACTTCACTACGAGCAGTACTTC
TRBV7-2,TRBD2,-,TRBJ2-5,CASSLSGRVVSETQYF,TGTGCCAGCAGCTTGAGCGGGAGAGTCGTTAGCGAGACCCAGTACTTC
TRBV14,-,many,TRBJ1-2,CASSQTLNYGYTF,TGTGCCAGCAGCCAGACATTAAACTATGGCTACACCTTC
TRBV2,-,-,TRBJ2-6,CASSEAVGGSGANVLTF,TGTGCCAGCAGTGAAGCGGTGGGGGGCTCTGGGGCCAACGTCCTGACTTTC
TRBV7-9,-,few,TRBJ1-3,CASSPQGAGNTIYF,TGTGCCAGCAGCCCCCAGGGCGCTGGAAACACCATATATTTT
TRBV7-2,-,-,TRBJ2-1,CASFKGGLSYNEQFF,TGTGCCAGCTTTAAAGGGGGTCTCTCCTACAATGAGCAGTTCTTC
TRBV5-6,-,few,TRBJ1-2,CASSLGQTVYGYTF,TGTGCCAGCAGCCTCGGACAGACCGTCTATGGCTACACCTTC
TRBV10-3,-,many,TRBJ2-5,CAISESSRGQETQYF,TGTGCCATCAGTGAGTCAAGTAGGGGCCAAGAGACCCAGTACTTC
TRBV20-1,-,-,TRBJ2-7,CSAIGQTQNYEQYF,TGCAGTGCTATAGGACAGACTCAAAACTACGAGCAGTACTTC
TRBV10-3,-,few,TRBJ2-3,CAISVRFSSPTDTQYF,TGTGCCATCAGTGTCCGGTTTTCTTCACCCACAGATACGCAGTATTTT
TRBV12-3/TRBV12-4,TRBD2,few,TRBJ2-2,CASNGGAVNTGELFF,TGTGCCAGCAACGGGGGGGCCGTGAACACCGGGGAGCTGTTTTTT
TRBV27,-,few,TRBJ2-3,CASRKDSIRSSTDTQYF,TGTGCCAGCAGAAAAGACAGTATTCGATCCAGCACAGATACGCAGTATTTT
TRBV7-9,TRBD1,few,TRBJ2-7,CASSFGQGSKNGQYF,TGTGCCAGCAGCTTCGGACAGGGGAGTAAGAATGGACAGTACTTC
TRBV19,TRBD2,few,TRBJ2-3,CASSVTSGTVDTQYF,TGTGCCAGTAGTGTGACTAGCGGGACCGTTGATACGCAGTATTTT
TRBV6-1,-,few,TRBJ2-2,CASRQDWNTGELFF,TGTGCCAGCAGGCAGGACTGGAACACCGGGGAGCTGTTTTTT
TRBV20-1,TRBD1,-,TRBJ2-1,CSAPGQGAREQFF,TGCAGTGCTCCGGGACAGGGGGCTAGAGAGCAGTTCTTC
TRBV12-3/TRBV12-4,-,-,TRBJ2-1,CASSAPGQLNEQFF,TGTGCCAGCAGTGCACCGGGACAACTAAATGAGCAGTTCTTC
TRBV7-8,TRBD1,-,TRBJ2-7,CASSLGQAGTRF,TGTGCCAGCAGCCTTGGACAGGCCGGGACGCGATTC
TRBV5-1,TRBD2,few,TRBJ2-7,CASSYGTSGLSYEQYF,TGCGCCAGCAGCTATGGGACTAGCGGTCTATCCTACGAGCAGTACTTC
TRBV12-3/TRBV12-4,-,few,TRBJ1-3,CASTPSGNTIYF,TGTGCCAGCACCCCTTCTGGAAACACCATATATTTT
TRBV6-2/TRBV6-3,TRBD2,-,TRBJ2-5,CASSYTLAGLQETQYF,TGTGCCAGCAGTTACACCCTAGCGGGGCTACAAGAGACCCAGTACTTC
TRBV6-1,TRBD2,many,TRBJ2-3,CASSALAGEWDTQYF,TGTGCCAGCAGTGCACTAGCGGGCGAGTGGGATACGCAGTATTTT
TRBV7-8,TRBD1,many,TRBJ2-7,CASSLVGGQGADEQYF,TGTGCCAGCAGCTTAGTGGGGGGACAGGGGGCTGACGAGCAGTACTTC
TRBV20-1,TRBD1,-,TRBJ1-2,CSGPGQGEDYTF,TGCAGTGGTCCGGGACAGGGGGAGGACTACACCTTC
TRBV5-1,TRBD1,few,TRBJ1-4,CASSSGTGTNEKLFF,TGCGCCAGCAGCTCCGGGACAGGCACTAATGAAAAACTGTTTTTT
TRBV6-1,TRBD2,few,TRBJ2-3,CASSRAGGPDTQYF,TGTGCCAGCAGCCGAGCGGGAGGCCCAGATACGCAGTATTTT
TRBV29-1,TRBD1,few,TRBJ2-1,CSVEGLAGGYNEQFF,TGCAGCGTTGAAGGGTTGGCAGGGGGCTACAATGAGCAGTTCTTC
TRBV7-6,TRBD1,few,TRBJ2-7,CASSPLSGTGPYEQYF,TGTGCCAGCAGCCCGCTGTCCGGGACAGGGCCCTACGAGCAGTACTTC
TRBV5-1,-,many,TRBJ2-7,CASSLAAETPPYEQYF,TGCGCCAGCAGCTTGGCCGCAGAGACCCCTCCCTACGAGCAGTACTTC
TRBV7-3,-,many,TRBJ2-1,CASSEADNEQFF,TGTGCCAGCAGCGAGGCCGACAATGAGCAGTTCTTC
TRBV20-1,TRBD1,-,TRBJ2-3,CSATGQGASDTQYF,TGCAGTGCAACGGGACAGGGGGCGTCCGATACGCAGTATTTT
TRBV30,-,-,TRBJ1-1,CAWSPLGTEAFF,TGTGCCTGGAGTCCATTGGGGACTGAAGCTTTCTTT
TRBV7-2,-,-,TRBJ2-3,CASSSPFRGWTDTQYF,TGTGCCAGCAGCTCCCCGTTCAGGGGCTGGACAGATACGCAGTATTTT
TRBV20-1,-,-,TRBJ2-7,CSALTPGAYEQYF,TGCAGTGCCCTTACCCCGGGAGCCTACGAGCAGTACTTC